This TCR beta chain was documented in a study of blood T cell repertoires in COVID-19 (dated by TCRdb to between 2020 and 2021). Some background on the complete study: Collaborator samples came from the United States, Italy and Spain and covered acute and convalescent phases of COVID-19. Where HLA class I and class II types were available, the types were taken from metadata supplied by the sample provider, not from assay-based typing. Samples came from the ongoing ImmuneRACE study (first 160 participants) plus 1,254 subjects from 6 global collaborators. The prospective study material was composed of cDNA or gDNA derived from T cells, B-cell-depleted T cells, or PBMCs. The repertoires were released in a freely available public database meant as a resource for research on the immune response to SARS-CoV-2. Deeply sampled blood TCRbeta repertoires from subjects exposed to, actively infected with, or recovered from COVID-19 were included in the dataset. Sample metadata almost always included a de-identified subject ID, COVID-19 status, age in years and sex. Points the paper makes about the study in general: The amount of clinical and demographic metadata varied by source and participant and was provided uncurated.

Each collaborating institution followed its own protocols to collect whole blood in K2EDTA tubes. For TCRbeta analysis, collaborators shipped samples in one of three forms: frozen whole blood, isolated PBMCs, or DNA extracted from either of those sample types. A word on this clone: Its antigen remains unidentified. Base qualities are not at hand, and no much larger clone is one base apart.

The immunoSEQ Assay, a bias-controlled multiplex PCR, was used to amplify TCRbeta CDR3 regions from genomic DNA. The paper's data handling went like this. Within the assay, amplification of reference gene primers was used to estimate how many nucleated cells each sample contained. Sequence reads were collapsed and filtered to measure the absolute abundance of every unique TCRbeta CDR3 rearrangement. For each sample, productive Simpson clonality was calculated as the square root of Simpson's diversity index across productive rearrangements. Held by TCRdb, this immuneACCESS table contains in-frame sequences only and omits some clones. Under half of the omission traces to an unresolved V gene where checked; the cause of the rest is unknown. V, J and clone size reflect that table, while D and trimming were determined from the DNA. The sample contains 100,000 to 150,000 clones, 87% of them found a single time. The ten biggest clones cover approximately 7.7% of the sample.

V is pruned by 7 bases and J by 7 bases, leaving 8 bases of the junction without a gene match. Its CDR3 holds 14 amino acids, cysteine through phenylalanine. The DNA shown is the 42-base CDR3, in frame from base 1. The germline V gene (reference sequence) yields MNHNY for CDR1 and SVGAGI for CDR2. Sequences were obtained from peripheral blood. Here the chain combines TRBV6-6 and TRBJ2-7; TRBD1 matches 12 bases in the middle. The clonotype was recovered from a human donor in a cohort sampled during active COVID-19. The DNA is TGTGCCAGCACCCAACCGGGACAGGGGGCTGAGCAGTACTTC. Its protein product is CASTQPGQGAEQYF.